This T cell receptor (beta chain) was identified during a study of blood T cell repertoires in COVID-19. Study information: Sites across the United States, Italy and Spain contributed samples from acute and convalescent COVID-19. In each case, the material was cDNA or gDNA derived from T cells, B-cell-depleted T cells, or PBMCs.

Original methodology: For nucleated cells, counts were estimated from reference gene primer amplification. Measured with immunoSEQ multiplex PCR; TCRdb has only the in-frame clones, and not every one. V and J calls and clone size are those listed in that table; D and trimming were worked out from the DNA. The data show roughly 80,000 clones, about 90% seen once. The length of the CDR3 is 15 residues. Germline assignment: CDR1 MNHEY and CDR2 SVGAGI. With 6 bases removed from V and 6 bases from J, the gap between germline ends came to 15 bases. Sequencing was performed on peripheral blood. The receptor was isolated from an elderly woman with acute or convalescent COVID-19. The chain employs TRBV6-5 and TRBJ1-6; perhaps TRBD1 as D (5 bases). The DNA of the CDR3 is TGTGCCAGCAGGAACGGCGGGACGGCTAATTCACCCCTCCACTTT. Its protein product is CASRNGGTANSPLHF.